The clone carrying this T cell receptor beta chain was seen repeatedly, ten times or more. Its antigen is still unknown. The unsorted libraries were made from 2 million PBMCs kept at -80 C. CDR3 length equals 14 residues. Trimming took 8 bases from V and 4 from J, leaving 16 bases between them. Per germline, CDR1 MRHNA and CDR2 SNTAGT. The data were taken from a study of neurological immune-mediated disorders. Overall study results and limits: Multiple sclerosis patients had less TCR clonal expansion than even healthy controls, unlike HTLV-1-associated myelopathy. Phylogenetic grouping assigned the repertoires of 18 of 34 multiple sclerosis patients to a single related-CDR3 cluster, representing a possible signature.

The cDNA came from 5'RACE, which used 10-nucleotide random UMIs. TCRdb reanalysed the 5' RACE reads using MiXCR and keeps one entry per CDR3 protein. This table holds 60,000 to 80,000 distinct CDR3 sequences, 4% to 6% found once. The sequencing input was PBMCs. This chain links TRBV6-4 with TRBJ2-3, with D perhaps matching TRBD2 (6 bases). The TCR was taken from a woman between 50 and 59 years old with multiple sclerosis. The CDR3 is CASSVFGGADTQYF. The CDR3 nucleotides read TGTGCCAGCTCCGTATTCGGGGGTGCAGATACGCAGTATTTT.